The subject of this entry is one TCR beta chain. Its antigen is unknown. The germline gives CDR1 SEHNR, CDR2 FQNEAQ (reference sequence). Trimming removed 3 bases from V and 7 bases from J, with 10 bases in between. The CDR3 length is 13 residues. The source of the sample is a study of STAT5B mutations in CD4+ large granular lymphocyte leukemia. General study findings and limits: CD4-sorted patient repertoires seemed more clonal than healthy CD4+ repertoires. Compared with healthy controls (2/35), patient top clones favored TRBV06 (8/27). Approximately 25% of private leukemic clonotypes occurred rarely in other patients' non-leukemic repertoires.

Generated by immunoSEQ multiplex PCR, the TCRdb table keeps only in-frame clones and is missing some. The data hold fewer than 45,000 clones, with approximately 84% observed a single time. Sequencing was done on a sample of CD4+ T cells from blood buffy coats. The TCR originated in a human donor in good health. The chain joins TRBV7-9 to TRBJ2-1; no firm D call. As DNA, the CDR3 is TGTGCCAGCAGCTTGTCGCCCAGGAATGAGCAGTTCTTC. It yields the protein CASSLSPRNEQFF.